Listed here are 14 T cell receptor beta chains from one sample, sequenced in a study of shared clonotypes between healthy human individuals. Only in-frame clones appear in the TCRdb table, and some are missing; sequencing was by immunoSEQ multiplex PCR. Seen here are around 2.1 million clones, about 93% observed once, and the top ten hold roughly 1.8%. In the naive CD8 group, cells lacked CD45RO and were positively selected for CCR7, so terminally differentiated effector memory CD45RA+ cells were left out. Sequencing input: naive CD8+ T cells from PBMCs. The receptor set was obtained from a man younger than 35 in good health. Some clones in this sample may be carry-over from other donors' samples.

A word on this clone: The sample has other DNA sequences that encode this CDR3 too. The genes are TRBV5-6 and TRBJ1-5; no clear D. CDR3 length: 14 amino acids. From germline, CDR1 is SGHDT and CDR2 YYEEEE. Trimming shortened V by 2 bases and J by 4 bases, and 10 bases separated the two germline ends. In DNA form, the CDR3 reads TGTGCCAGCAGCTTTATGACGGGGAATCAGCCCCAGCATTTT. It codes for CASSFMTGNQPQHF.

V usage is TRBV9 and J usage is TRBJ2-7, with D possibly matching TRBD2 (5 bases). The V end lost 0 bases, the J end lost 5 bases, and 18 bases lay between the germline ends. Germline values: CDR1 SGDLS, CDR2 YYNGEE. The CDR3 length is 16 residues. CDR3: CASSVGDGLLGDEQYF. As DNA, the CDR3 is TGTGCCAGCAGCGTAGGGGATGGACTGCTCGGGGACGAGCAGTACTTC.

The V and J genes are TRBV7-8 and TRBJ2-1; tentative D call: TRBD2 (6 bases). The CDR3 sequence is 16 residues long. Looked up from germline, CDR1 is SGHVS and CDR2 is FQNEAQ. Trimming stripped 1 base from V and 0 bases from J, with 10 bases between. CDR3 nucleotide sequence: TGTGCCAGCAGCTTAGGGGGGGTCGCCTCCTACAATGAGCAGTTCTTC. This encodes CASSLGGVASYNEQFF.

This clone was recorded only once. J is TRBJ2-3 and V is TRBV6-5; TRBD2 aligns across 11 bases. Germline values: CDR1 MNHEY, CDR2 SVGAGI. With V trimmed by 6 bases and J by 4 bases, 6 bases remained unmatched. CDR3 size: 15 residues. CDR3 coding DNA: TGTGCCAGCAGGAAACTAGCGGGAGTTTCAGATACGCAGTATTTT. Its translation: CASRKLAGVSDTQYF.

The chain employs TRBV5-5 and TRBJ2-7, with D hard to call. Trimming cost V 5 bases and J 7 bases, with 10 bases left between them. Per germline, CDR1 SGHKS and CDR2 YYEKEE (reference sequence). The CDR3 is 11 residues long. Here the CDR3 reads CASRKGGEQYF. In nucleotides, the CDR3 is TGTGCCAGCAGAAAGGGTGGGGAGCAGTACTTC.

The chain links TRBV27 to TRBJ1-2; 11 bases are a match to TRBD1. The CDR3 contains 18 residues. V shed 3 bases, J shed 6 bases, and the junction held 15 bases outside the gene matches. Germline CDR1 MNHEY, CDR2 SMNVEV (reference sequence). CDR3 sequence (DNA): TGTGCCAGCAGTTTTCGCGGGACAGGGGGTCTCGCTTTGGATGGCTACACCTTC. Residues: CASSFRGTGGLALDGYTF.

V and J are TRBV5-6 and TRBJ2-7; 9 positions agree with TRBD1. The ends lost 4 bases at V and 6 bases at J; junction bases unmatched: 14. The CDR3 sequence is 16 residues long. Germline V lookup: CDR1 SGHDT, CDR2 YYEEEE. CDR3 nucleotides: TGTGCCAGCAGCCCGGTACCGCAGGACAGGGGAAGCGAGCAGTACTTC. Protein product: CASSPVPQDRGSEQYF. Drawing the rest from reference TRBV5-6 and TRBJ2-7, the complete variable domain is DAGVTQSPTHLIKTRGQQVTLRCSPKSGHDTVSWYQQALGQGPQFIFQYYEEEERQRGNFPDRFSGHQFPNYSSELNVNALLLGDSALYLCASSPVPQDRGSEQYFGPGTRLTVT.

The rearrangement joins TRBV7-2 to TRBJ2-7; no clear D gene. This CDR3 has 12 residues. Germline assignment: CDR1 SGHTA and CDR2 FQGNSA. The V and J ends lost 8 bases and 5 bases respectively, with 13 bases between them. The CDR3 DNA is TGTGCCAGCGGATTTTGGTTGGACGAGCAGTACTTC. Translated, it gives CASGFWLDEQYF.

The chain combines TRBV7-8 with TRBJ1-2; D is ambiguous. The CDR3 loop spans 15 amino acids. Germline CDR1 reads SGHVS; CDR2 reads FQNEAQ. Trimming pared 0 bases from V and 2 bases from J, leaving 10 bases between. CDR3 sequence: CASSLAGSPNYGYTF. In nucleotides, the CDR3 is TGTGCCAGCAGCTTAGCGGGCAGTCCGAACTATGGCTACACCTTC.

The genes are TRBV18 and TRBJ1-2; D is undetermined. CDR3 length: 16 residues. Trimming removed 6 bases from V and 3 bases from J, with 20 bases in between. Germline V CDR1 and CDR2: KGHSH, LQKENI. CDR3 region: CASSREHRGMDYGYTF. CDR3 nucleotides: TGTGCCAGCTCGCGCGAACACCGGGGAATGGACTATGGCTACACCTTC.

The chain has TRBV29-1 and TRBJ2-5; TRBD2 matches at 9 bases. CDR3 length: 17 residues. Germline V gives CDR1 SQVTM, CDR2 ANQGSEA. The V and J ends lost 5 bases and 7 bases, in that order; junction bases with no gene match: 20. CDR3 coding DNA: TGCAGCGTTCTAACCCGAGGCACTAGCGGGCTTCTGTTGACCCAGTACTTC. Its protein product is CSVLTRGTSGLLLTQYF.

V usage is TRBV9 and J usage is TRBJ2-1; perhaps TRBD2 as D (6 bases). This CDR3 comprises 17 residues. Per germline, CDR1 SGDLS and CDR2 YYNGEE. V was shortened by 0 bases and J by 3 bases, with 16 bases between the two germline ends. DNA of the CDR3: TGTGCCAGCAGCGTAGGGGAAGCAGCGGGCCTCTACAATGAGCAGTTCTTC. This codes for CASSVGEAAGLYNEQFF.

The J gene is TRBJ2-7, the V gene TRBV5-1; D unclear. Deletions cut 0 bases from V and 2 bases from J, with 9 bases between. This CDR3 region has 14 residues. From germline, CDR1 is SGHRS and CDR2 YFSETQ. The CDR3 loop is CASSLAYGPYEQYF. As DNA, the CDR3 is TGCGCCAGCAGCTTGGCCTACGGCCCCTACGAGCAGTACTTC.

The V call is TRBV5-1, the J call TRBJ2-3; no clear D gene. The CDR3 loop spans 16 amino acids. With 4 bases removed from V and 5 bases from J, the gap between germline ends came to 20 bases. Germline V gene sequence: CDR1 SGHRS, CDR2 YFSETQ. The CDR3 nucleotides are TGCGCCAGCAGCGCCTGGACGGTCATGTCCGTAGATACGCAGTATTTT. Translated: CASSAWTVMSVDTQYF.